These T cell receptor beta chains were read from a single sample in a study of T cell repertoires in cytomegalovirus infection. TCRdb analysed the reads with MiXCR anew, one entry per CDR3 protein. In the table there are a few hundred thousand distinct CDR3 sequences, about 35% of which are singletons. These receptors' antigens are unknown. Sequences were derived from cultured PBMCs, sampled from culture after CMV antigen stimulation. The source is a human donor in good health (CMV status not recorded). Some clones in this sample may be carry-over from other donors' samples. Both conserved end residues are part of each CDR3. The order of the fields is clone size, J gene, D gene, V gene, CDR3 protein, CDR3 DNA. The D gene is left open where the match is weak. Clone size, where shown, is once, few, many, or a class for clones that have expanded.

>few|TRBJ2-2|-|TRBV7-9
CASSPHPGELFF
TGTGCCAGCAGCCCTCATCCGGGGGAGCTGTTTTTT
>-|TRBJ2-5|-|TRBV7-2
CASSPAPHGSIQETQYF
TGTGCCAGCAGCCCAGCCCCTCACGGGAGTATCCAAGAGACCCAGTACTTC
>few|TRBJ2-7|-|TRBV10-3
CAISRTAYEQYF
TGTGCCATCAGTAGGACAGCCTACGAGCAGTACTTC
>-|TRBJ2-1|-|TRBV5-6
CASTHQRAGYNEQFF
TGTGCCAGCACCCACCAACGGGCCGGATACAATGAGCAGTTCTTC
>once|TRBJ1-2|-|TRBV7-3
CASSPVGQVDVSF
TGTGCCAGCAGCCCCGTGGGGCAGGTTGATGTCTCCTTC
>-|TRBJ2-5|-|TRBV19
CASSVSEEGVIVGQETQYF
TGTGCCAGTAGTGTTTCTGAGGAGGGCGTTATCGTCGGCCAAGAGACCCAGTACTTC
>few|TRBJ2-1|-|TRBV3-1
CASSQVPTSRNEQFF
TGTGCCAGCAGCCAAGTCCCCACTAGTCGCAATGAGCAGTTCTTC
>-|TRBJ1-1|-|TRBV5-4
CASSPTIGTEAFF
TGTGCCAGCAGCCCCACAATTGGGACTGAAGCTTTCTTT
>-|TRBJ2-1|TRBD2|TRBV29-1
CSVTAGTSGSNEQFF
TGCAGCGTTACAGCCGGGACTAGCGGGAGTAATGAGCAGTTCTTC
>-|TRBJ2-3|-|TRBV18
CASSPPWGMDTQYF
TGTGCCAGCTCACCACCCTGGGGTATGGATACGCAGTATTTT
>few|TRBJ2-4|-|TRBV10-3
CAISERESGIQYF
TGTGCCATCAGTGAGAGGGAGAGCGGCATTCAGTACTTC
>few|TRBJ2-7|TRBD2|TRBV20-1
CSAREGLAYSYEQYF
TGCAGTGCTAGAGAAGGACTAGCCTACTCCTACGAGCAGTACTTC
>-|TRBJ2-3|TRBD1|TRBV9
CASSVTPTGEDTQYF
TGTGCCAGCAGCGTGACTCCCACAGGGGAAGATACGCAGTATTTT
>few|TRBJ2-1|TRBD2|TRBV7-2
CASSLDGLALINEQFF
TGTGCCAGCAGCTTAGATGGACTAGCGCTAATCAATGAGCAGTTCTTC
>-|TRBJ1-6|-|TRBV7-7
CASSGRDGFNSPLHF
TGTGCTAGCAGCGGCAGGGACGGATTCAATTCACCCCTCCACTTT
>-|TRBJ1-5|-|TRBV27
CASSSSDRLNQPQHF
TGTGCCAGCAGTTCCTCGGACCGCTTAAATCAGCCCCAGCATTTT
>-|TRBJ2-3|-|TRBV7-2
CASSLRVHTDTQYF
TGTGCCAGCAGCTTACGCGTCCACACAGATACGCAGTATTTT
>-|TRBJ1-2|TRBD1|TRBV19
CASSTRQGFGYTF
TGTGCCAGTAGTACTCGACAGGGGTTTGGCTACACCTTC
>few|TRBJ2-4|-|TRBV2
CASIGTAGNIQYF
TGTGCCAGCATTGGGACTGCAGGAAACATTCAGTACTTC
>-|TRBJ1-5|-|TRBV4-1
CASSQEGGYSNQPQHF
TGCGCCAGCAGCCAAGAAGGGGGGTATAGCAATCAGCCCCAGCATTTT
>-|TRBJ1-2|-|TRBV7-2
CASSRGPGEGYGYTF
TGTGCCAGCAGCCGAGGTCCAGGGGAAGGGTATGGCTACACCTTC
>few|TRBJ2-1|TRBD2|TRBV19
CASRIVGTSGNNEQFF
TGTGCCAGTAGAATCGTCGGGACTAGCGGGAACAATGAGCAGTTCTTC
>many|TRBJ2-5|-|TRBV7-2
CASSLGVLGAPGQETQYF
TGTGCCAGCAGCTTAGGAGTCCTAGGGGCTCCGGGACAAGAGACCCAGTACTTC
>few|TRBJ1-6|-|TRBV7-8
CASSLRGNNSPLHF
TGTGCCAGCAGCTTGAGGGGAAACAATTCACCCCTCCACTTT
>-|TRBJ1-1|-|TRBV20-1
CSAIQLNTEAFF
TGCAGTGCTATCCAGTTGAACACTGAAGCTTTCTTT
>-|TRBJ1-1|-|TRBV28
CASRLRDTFEAFF
TGTGCCAGCAGACTCCGGGACACGTTTGAAGCTTTCTTT
>-|TRBJ1-5|-|TRBV24-1
CATSDSPAQPQHF
TGTGCCACCAGTGATTCCCCAGCCCAGCCCCAGCATTTT
>-|TRBJ2-7|TRBD1|TRBV28
CASRPGTGQGAYEQYF
TGTGCCAGCAGGCCGGGCACGGGTCAGGGGGCCTACGAGCAGTACTTC
>few|TRBJ2-1|-|TRBV12-3/TRBV12-4
CASSLGQGLSEQFF
TGTGCCAGCAGTTTGGGCCAGGGATTAAGTGAGCAGTTCTTC
>-|TRBJ2-1|TRBD2|TRBV6-2/TRBV6-3
CASLSPGLDTYNEQFF
TGTGCCAGTCTTTCTCCGGGACTAGATACATACAATGAGCAGTTCTTC
>many|TRBJ1-2|-|TRBV12-3/TRBV12-4
CASSLEGYYGYTF
TGTGCCAGCAGTTTAGAAGGTTACTATGGCTACACCTTC
>-|TRBJ2-3|TRBD1|TRBV4-3
CASSRQGINTDTQYF
TGCGCCAGCAGCCGACAGGGGATAAACACAGATACGCAGTATTTT
>many|TRBJ1-1|TRBD1|TRBV7-8
CASSYGTAPLREAFF
TGTGCCAGCAGCTACGGGACAGCGCCTCTTAGGGAAGCTTTCTTT
>-|TRBJ2-5|-|TRBV20-1
CSATGAETQYF
TGCAGTGCTACAGGGGCGGAGACCCAGTACTTC